This TCR beta chain is drawn from a study of monozygotic twins with cystic fibrosis (dated by TCRdb to the early 2020s). Notes on the research overall: Around 3 micrograms of fragmented DNA went through roughly 15 PCR cycles to produce barcoded libraries. Data for three of the twin pairs had been reported previously in another context. To gauge how much genetics shapes V and J gene usage, the researchers compared TCR beta repertoires both within and across 16 monozygotic twin pairs who have cystic fibrosis. On the day of blood sampling, twins were ranked among over 950 cohort participants for weight-for-height and for FEVPerc (FEV1 disease centile). The cohort included ten female and six male twin pairs, mostly children and adolescents, aged about 2.0 to 40 years with a median of roughly 10 years.

Taken from cysteine to phenylalanine, the CDR3 has 13 residues. The DNA shown is the 39-base CDR3, in frame from base 1. CDR1 and CDR2 (MDHEN, SYDVKM) derive from the germline V gene. V is pared back by 6 bases and J by 2 bases, with 10 bases lying between the germline termini. Points the paper makes about the study in general: Simpson clonality was generally low (median approximately 0.0089), suggesting a naive-dominated repertoire, with higher clonality in the most severely affected patients. In 13 of 16 pairs, V gene usage most closely resembled the co-twin's, and the same held for J usage in 8 of 16 pairs, a pattern suggesting genetic constraints. The cohort was small, and the number of shared CDR3s showed no association with age, concordance or disease severity. Monozygotic CF twin pairs shared significantly more nucleotide-identical clonotypes within each pair than unrelated CF individuals shared with one another (P = 0.000026, Mann-Whitney).

Points on this clone: It has no known antigen specificity. Within one base of it there is no much larger clone, and no base qualities were kept.

Following the manufacturer's instructions, the researchers used the immunoSEQ immune profiling system to amplify TCR beta CDR3 regions via multiplex PCR. An Illumina NextSeq system was used to carry out the sequencing. Under the source paper's analysis protocol: The immunoSEQ Analyzer platform handled processing of the sequence data, and clonality was calculated by taking the square root of Simpson's index of productive rearrangements. Similarity in V and J usage was quantified by Jensen-Shannon distance, and CDR3 generation probabilities were calculated with OLGA. The researchers looked up shared CDR3 sequences in the immuneACCESS database (August 2020) and in VDJdb (December 2020). TCRdb holds this immuneACCESS table with in-frame rearrangements only. Some clones are missing; in checked studies, unresolved V genes explain under half, and the rest has no known cause. V, J and clone size reflect that table, while D and trimming were determined from the DNA. The table for this sample lists 8,000 to 10,000 clones; roughly 98% of them were counted only once. 0.2% to 0.25% of the sample goes to the ten largest clones.

The twin pairs came from the European Cystic Fibrosis Twin and Sibling Study Cohort, which recruited patients from 158 CF clinics across 14 European countries. Both zygosity and CFTR genotype were checked in-house, and zygosity was tested with multiplex PCR across nine short tandem repeat loci. Each twin gave a peripheral blood sample, and clinical parameters were documented on that same day of blood sampling. Phenol/chloroform extraction was used to isolate genomic DNA from peripheral blood cells, and the DNA was then kept in TE buffer at 4 degrees C. Rearrangement joined TRBV28 to TRBJ1-1; too little of a D gene remains to name it. The receptor was isolated from a girl between 2 and 10 years old with cystic fibrosis. Sequenced input: blood. In nucleotide form, the sequence is TGTGCCAGCAGGTTGGGCAGAAACACTGAAGCTTTCTTT. Translated, it gives CASRLGRNTEAFF.